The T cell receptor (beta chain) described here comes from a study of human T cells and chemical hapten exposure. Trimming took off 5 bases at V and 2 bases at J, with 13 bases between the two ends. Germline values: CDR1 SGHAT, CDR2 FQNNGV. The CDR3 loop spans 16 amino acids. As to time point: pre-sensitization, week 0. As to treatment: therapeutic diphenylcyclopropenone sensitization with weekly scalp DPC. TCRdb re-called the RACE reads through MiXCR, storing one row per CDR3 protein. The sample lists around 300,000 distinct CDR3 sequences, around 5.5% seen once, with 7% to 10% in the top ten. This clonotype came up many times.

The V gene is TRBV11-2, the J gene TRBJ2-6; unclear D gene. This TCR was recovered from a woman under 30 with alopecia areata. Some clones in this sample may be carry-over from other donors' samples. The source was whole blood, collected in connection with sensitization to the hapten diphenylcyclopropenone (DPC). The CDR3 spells CASSHIRGAGANVLTF. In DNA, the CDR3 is TGTGCCAGCAGCCATATTCGAGGAGCTGGGGCCAACGTCCTGACTTTC. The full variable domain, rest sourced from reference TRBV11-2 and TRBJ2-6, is EAGVAQSPRYKIIEKRQSVAFWCNPISGHATLYWYQQILGQGPKLLIQFQNNGVVDDSQLPKDRFSAERLKGVDSTLKIQPAKLEDSAVYLCASSHIRGAGANVLTFGAGSRLTVL.